The TCR beta chain described here comes from a study of Ad26.COV2.S vaccination and SARS-CoV-2 variants. Across the study: Administration of Ad26.COV2.S was intramuscular, either once or twice 56 days apart.

The treatment denotes: some 19 received Ad26.COV2.S at low or high dose, single or two shots; several received placebo; per-sample allocation not given. Day 63 following the first vaccine or placebo injection was when the samples were taken. Whoever gave the sample was an adult aged 18-55 years in Boston. V was pared by 2 bases and J by 3 bases, with 9 bases between. The CDR3 sequence is 13 residues long. Germline CDR1 GTSNPN, CDR2 SVGIG (reference sequence). Measured with immunoSEQ multiplex PCR; TCRdb has only the in-frame clones, and not every one. Of over 200,000 clones in the sample, 88% were seen once. For this clone: Its antigen is undetermined.

General study points: In TCR breadth and depth analyses, total T cell responses may have been underestimated.

The J gene is TRBJ2-3, the V gene TRBV30; D ambiguous. The sample was peripheral blood, taken in a trial of Ad26.COV2.S vaccine versus placebo. This clonotype was obtained from a person aged 18-60 years who received the Ad26.COV2.S COVID-19 vaccine or a placebo. The CDR3 is CAWSPKGTDTQYF. The CDR3 bases are TGTGCCTGGAGTCCAAAGGGAACAGATACGCAGTATTTT. The full variable domain, in which reference TRBV30 and TRBJ2-3 provide the parts outside the CDR3, is SQTIHQWPATLVQPVGSPLSLECTVEGTSNPNLYWYRQAAGRGLQLLFYSVGIGQISSEVPQNLSASRPQDRQFILSSKKLLLSDSGFYLCAWSPKGTDTQYFGPGTRLTVL.